This T cell receptor beta chain stems from a study of blood T cell repertoires in COVID-19. Overall study context: Samples taken during acute and convalescent COVID-19 were collected in the United States, Italy and Spain. Nucleic acid was either cDNA or gDNA, and it came from T cells, B-cell-depleted T cells, or PBMCs.

Authors' processing steps: Estimation of nucleated cell counts relied on the amplification of reference gene primers. Profiling relied on immunoSEQ multiplex PCR, and the TCRdb table lists in-frame clones only, not all of them. The D gene and trimming were derived from the DNA, and the V and J assignments and clone size from that table. The repertoire consists of more than 95,000 clones, with more than 70% occurring once and the leading ten covering under 15%. Germline CDR1 reads WSHSY; CDR2 reads SAAADI. The CDR3 has 14 residues. The V gene lost 3 bases and the J gene lost 4 bases, with 11 bases spanning the gap. This clone was counted a single time.

Material for sequencing was peripheral blood. The chain links TRBV10-2 to TRBJ2-3, with D possibly TRBD1 on 5 matching bases. This TCR derives from a woman aged 55-75 years in a cohort sampled during active or convalescent COVID-19. The CDR3 loop is CASSEGARPDTQYF. The CDR3 DNA reads TGCGCCAGCAGTGAAGGGGCCAGGCCAGATACGCAGTATTTT.